The 7 T cell receptor beta chains below all came from one sample that was sequenced in a study of patients and donors after allogeneic stem cell transplantation. MiXCR, run by TCRdb on the RT-PCR reads, gives a single entry per CDR3 protein. The sample includes over 200,000 distinct CDR3 sequences, around 41% seen only once; the top ten take around a tenth. Specimen: blood, either unsorted or a sorted T cell fraction (not recorded which). The receptors shown here come from a human donor who was either an allogeneic HSCT recipient or a stem cell or donor lymphocyte infusion donor (not recorded which). It is not recorded whose cells these are; they may come from a transplant donor.

The chain has TRBV6-2 or TRBV6-3 and TRBJ1-2; D gene unclear. V was cut by 1 base and J by 8 bases, with 14 bases left in between. The CDR3 has 14 residues. Germline V lookup: CDR1 MNHEY, CDR2 SVGEGT. The chain's CDR3 is CASSYFPGRDGYTF. The CDR3 DNA sequence: TGTGCCAGCAGTTACTTTCCTGGGAGAGACGGCTACACCTTC.

This clonotype was counted many times. The chain employs TRBV3-1 and TRBJ1-5, with D maybe TRBD1 (5 bases). Trimming cost V 6 bases and J 4 bases, with 10 bases left between them. The germline V gene encodes CDR1 LGHDT and CDR2 YNNKEL (reference sequence). The CDR3 length is 13 residues. In DNA form, the CDR3 reads TGTGCCAGCAGTCGGGACTTAAATCAGCCCCAGCATTTT. This encodes CASSRDLNQPQHF.

This chain connects TRBV4-2 to TRBJ1-6; 10 bases map to TRBD1. The CDR3 sequence is 16 residues long. Trimming cost V 1 base and J 7 bases; bases outside gene matches: 4. Germline V gene lookup returns CDR1 LGHNA and CDR2 YNFKEQ. In nucleotides, the CDR3 is TGTGCCAGCAGCCAAGGACAGGGGGCGCGAAATTCACCCCTCCACTTT. It yields the protein CASSQGQGARNSPLHF.

This clonotype was found a few times. This chain joins TRBV24-1 and TRBJ2-7; 8 nucleotides align to TRBD1. The germline V gene has CDR1 KGHDR and CDR2 SFDVKD. The junction had 14 bases not matched to a gene; V was cut back by 4 bases and J by 10 bases. The CDR3 runs 15 residues. The DNA of the CDR3 is TGTGCCACCAGTGAGACTACAGGGGGGCGCAAGGGCCAGTACTTC. Amino acid sequence: CATSETTGGRKGQYF.

This chain links TRBV7-2 with TRBJ2-1, with 7 bases that match TRBD2. There are 15 residues in the CDR3. V gave up 1 base and J gave up 3 bases; unmatched junction bases: 3. Germline lookup yields CDR1 SGHTA and CDR2 FQGNSA. The CDR3 region is CASSLVASGYNEQFF. The DNA for the CDR3 is TGTGCCAGCAGCTTAGTGGCTAGCGGCTACAATGAGCAGTTCTTC.

This clonotype has a handful of counts. The V call is TRBV29-1, the J call TRBJ2-1; either TRBD1 or TRBD2 may supply D (5 bases each). Germline lookup yields CDR1 SQVTM and CDR2 ANQGSEA. The CDR3 length is 15 residues. Between the trimmed V and J ends, which lost 0 bases and 7 bases, there was a span of 16 bases. The CDR3 reads CSVEEAGKRGNEQFF. The DNA for the CDR3 is TGCAGCGTTGAAGAGGCAGGGAAGAGAGGGAATGAGCAGTTCTTC.

The chain couples TRBV21-1 to TRBJ2-3. TRBV21-1 is a pseudogene segment. The CDR3 consists of 14 residues. The CDR3 region is CASSKGNRTDTQYF. Here the CDR3 DNA reads TGTGCCAGCAGCAAAGGAAACCGCACAGATACGCAGTATTTT.